This T cell receptor (beta chain) was identified in a study of CD8+ T cells in alopecia areata. Study details: For the treated group, dosing was oral tofacitinib at 5 to 10 mg twice daily.

RNA was extracted and reverse transcribed into cDNA as the sequencing template. TCRdb's table, derived via immunoSEQ multiplex PCR, lists solely in-frame clones and lacks some. In the table there are 150,000 to 200,000 clones, less than 65% of which are singletons. With regard to this clone: The antigen is not known.

Documented treatment: oral pan-JAK inhibitor, 5-10 mg twice daily. Researchers gathered lesional scalp punch biopsies and peripheral blood from patients with alopecia areata. Germline CDR1 is GTSNPN and CDR2 is SVGIG (reference sequence). The germline V and J ends were trimmed by 3 bases and 7 bases, with 15 bases remaining between them. The CDR3 is 13 amino acids. Notes on the study in general: Tofacitinib significantly lowered scalp clonality and expanded CD8+ clones among the top 100. Normal scalp had lower clonality than lesional scalp, with alopecia totalis/universalis lesions showing this most strongly.

The source is a human donor with alopecia areata. The sequencing used CD4+ T cells sorted from blood, collected at week 24, from a patient treated with tofacitinib. The V gene is TRBV30, the J gene TRBJ1-2; tentative D call: TRBD1 (6 bases). CDR3: CAWSEGGLGGYTF. CDR3 in DNA: TGTGCCTGGAGCGAAGGGGGTTTAGGTGGCTACACCTTC.